What follows describes a single T cell receptor (beta chain). Antigen: not known. Measured with immunoSEQ multiplex PCR; TCRdb has only the in-frame clones, and not every one. The profile shows around 100,000 clones, roughly 87% of them singletons. This CDR3 has 15 amino acids. Unmatched junction bases numbered 6, after V lost 0 bases and J lost 4 bases. Per the germline V gene, CDR1 is SGHRS and CDR2 is YFSETQ. This record belongs to a study of T cells in localized non-small cell lung cancer. Findings and limits, study-wide: A median approximately 60 of the top 100 tumor clones appeared in adjacent lung.

The sequence was collected from a man between 40 and 70 years old with stage I squamous cell lung carcinoma. The V and J genes are TRBV5-1 and TRBJ1-1; 7 bases are a match to TRBD1. Source: peripheral blood, taken before any cancer treatment. CDR3 sequence (DNA): TGCGCCAGCAGCTTGGACCCAGGGGGTGGCACTGAAGCTTTCTTT. Protein: CASSLDPGGGTEAFF.